The 28 T cell receptor beta chains in this list originate from one sample, sequenced in a study of blood T cell repertoires in COVID-19. The data were produced by immunoSEQ multiplex PCR, yet TCRdb's version contains in-frame clones alone and is incomplete. The data contain 140,000 to 150,000 clones, 80% to 90% of them singletons. Sequenced input: peripheral blood. Receptors originate from a woman in her forties or fifties with acute or convalescent COVID-19.

This chain uses TRBV7-8 with TRBJ1-2; TRBD1 is a possible D gene (5 bases). The CDR3 covers 15 residues. Trimming removed 0 bases from V and 2 bases from J, with 10 bases in between. Germline CDR1 SGHVS, CDR2 FQNEAQ. The CDR3 is CASSLASQANYGYTF. Written as DNA, the CDR3 is TGTGCCAGCAGCTTAGCTTCACAGGCGAACTATGGCTACACCTTC.

This rearrangement joins TRBV12-5 to TRBJ2-1, with TRBD1 matching over 9 bases. Germline values: CDR1 LGHNT, CDR2 FRNRAP. The CDR3 runs 15 residues. V shed 4 bases and J 5 bases; nucleotides not matched to a gene: 6. The DNA of the CDR3 is TGTGCTAGTGGTTCAGGGACAGGGAACAACAATGAGCAGTTCTTC. Protein: CASGSGTGNNNEQFF.

V is TRBV29-1 and J is TRBJ1-1; D is uncertain. The V gene lost 5 bases and the J gene lost 4 bases, with 20 bases spanning the gap. The germline V gene encodes CDR1 SQVTM and CDR2 ANQGSEA. The CDR3 extends over 15 amino acids. The CDR3 reads CSVLLRPARGTEAFF. The CDR3 DNA is TGCAGCGTTCTCCTCCGTCCCGCCCGGGGCACTGAAGCTTTCTTT.

CDR3 region: CASSLDIANTGELFF. The CDR3 coding sequence is TGTGCCAGCTCACTCGACATAGCGAACACCGGGGAGCTGTTTTTT. The gene calls are TRBV18 and TRBJ2-2; no definite D call. The CDR3 extends over 15 amino acids. The V gene lost 4 bases and the J gene lost 0 bases, with 9 bases spanning the gap. Germline V gives CDR1 KGHSH, CDR2 LQKENI.

The chain couples TRBV7-9 to TRBJ1-4; TRBD1 might be the D (6 bases). Germline V CDR1 and CDR2: SEHNR, FQNEAQ (reference sequence). V was pared by 5 bases and J by 6 bases, with 10 bases between. This CDR3 is built from 13 residues. CDR3 DNA: TGTGCCAGCAGCCCGGACAGTTATGAAAAACTGTTTTTT. Its protein product is CASSPDSYEKLFF. The full variable domain, its missing parts supplied by reference TRBV7-9 and TRBJ1-4, is DTGVSQNPRHKITKRGQNVTFRCDPISEHNRLYWYRQTLGQGPEFLTYFQNEAQLEKSRLLSDRFSAERPKGSFSTLEIQRTEQGDSAMYLCASSPDSYEKLFFGSGTQLSVL.

The CDR3 coding sequence is TGTGCCAGCAGTTTTGAAGGGGTGAGTGGCTACACCTTC. This translates into CASSFEGVSGYTF. The chain carries TRBV27 and TRBJ1-2; maybe TRBD1 (5 bases). Germline-derived CDR1 and CDR2 are MNHEY and SMNVEV (reference sequence). The CDR3 spans 13 residues. The V gene lost 3 bases and the J gene lost 7 bases, with 12 bases spanning the gap.

The genes are TRBV10-2 and TRBJ2-2; D possibly corresponds to TRBD2 (6 bases). CDR3 size: 14 residues. Trimming cost V 6 bases and J 4 bases, with 12 bases left between them. CDR1 is WSHSY and CDR2 is SAAADI in the germline V gene. The CDR3 spells CASSAPGGTGELFF. In DNA, the CDR3 is TGCGCCAGCAGCGCCCCCGGGGGCACCGGGGAGCTGTTTTTT.

V gene TRBV29-1 combines with J gene TRBJ1-4; no firm D call. The CDR3 is made up of 13 amino acids. With 2 bases removed from V and 2 bases from J, the gap between germline ends came to 6 bases. The germline V gene encodes CDR1 SQVTM and CDR2 ANQGSEA. In DNA, the CDR3 is TGCAGCGTTGAAACCGGTACTAATGAAAAACTGTTTTTT. Amino acid sequence: CSVETGTNEKLFF. Looking up the rest from reference TRBV29-1 and TRBJ1-4 gives the full variable domain: SAVISQKPSRDICQRGTSLTIQCQVDSQVTMMFWYRQQPGQSLTLIATANQGSEATYESGFVIDKFPISRPNLTFSTLTVSNMSPEDSSIYLCSVETGTNEKLFFGSGTQLSVL.

The rearrangement joins TRBV10-3 to TRBJ2-3, with 7 nucleotides matching TRBD2. The length of the CDR3 is 17 residues. CDR1 and CDR2 (germline): ENHRY, SYGVKD. V trimming: 3 bases; J trimming: 1 base; junction bases outside the gene matches: 10. The CDR3 loop is CAISESMGSGGTDTQYF. The CDR3 DNA reads as TGTGCCATCAGTGAATCAATGGGGAGCGGGGGCACAGATACGCAGTATTTT.

The chain carries TRBV5-4 and TRBJ2-5, with 12 bases identical to TRBD2. CDR3 length equals 18 residues. Germline CDR1 is SGHNT and CDR2 is YYREEE (reference sequence). V shed 1 base and J 5 bases; nucleotides not matched to a gene: 12. The CDR3 spells CASSLTGTLAGGPETQYF. The CDR3 DNA is TGTGCCAGCAGCTTGACAGGGACGCTAGCGGGGGGGCCGGAGACCCAGTACTTC.

The V call is TRBV2, the J call TRBJ1-2; D possibly corresponds to TRBD1 (5 bases). Germline loops: CDR1 SNHLY, CDR2 FYNNEI. The V gene lost 5 bases and the J gene lost 3 bases, with 13 bases spanning the gap. The CDR3 sequence is 14 residues long. CDR3 sequence: CASSSLRGDYGYTF. CDR3 bases: TGTGCCAGCAGTAGCCTAAGGGGTGACTATGGCTACACCTTC.

A single count supports this clone. The chain couples TRBV5-1 to TRBJ1-4; D gene unclear. V was clipped by 0 bases and J by 4 bases, with 10 bases between them. This CDR3 is built from 15 residues. CDR1 and CDR2 from the germline V gene are SGHRS and YFSETQ. The CDR3 spells CASSLAAGRNEKLFF. Here the CDR3 DNA reads TGCGCCAGCAGCTTGGCGGCAGGCCGTAATGAAAAACTGTTTTTT.

In this sample, this clone turned up a few times. The chain recombines TRBV3-1 (or the pseudogene TRBV3-2) with TRBJ1-1, with a possible D match to TRBD1 (6 bases). V lost 6 bases and J lost 5, with 13 bases in between. Looked up from germline, CDR1 is LGHDT and CDR2 is YNNKEL (reference sequence). The CDR3 is 13 amino acids. CDR3 sequence: CASSRAGETEAFF. The CDR3 DNA reads TGTGCCAGCAGTCGGGCAGGGGAAACTGAAGCTTTCTTT.

The chain employs TRBV5-4 and TRBJ2-7; D is possibly TRBD2 (6 bases). V dropped 2 bases and J dropped 0 bases, with 12 bases sitting between them. The CDR3 length is 15 residues. Germline CDR1 SGHNT, CDR2 YYREEE (reference sequence). CDR3 loop: CASSLPGASSYEQYF. The CDR3 DNA follows: TGTGCCAGCAGCTTACCGGGAGCCAGCTCCTACGAGCAGTACTTC.

The chain uses TRBV3-1 (or the pseudogene TRBV3-2) and TRBJ2-7; 9 bases are shared with TRBD1. With 4 bases clipped from V and 2 bases from J, the junction kept 9 bases outside the gene matches. CDR3 size: 16 residues. Germline V gives CDR1 LGHDT, CDR2 YNNKEL (reference sequence). CDR3 in DNA: TGTGCCAGCAGCCTACCGGGACAGGGTACCCCCTACGAGCAGTACTTC. It codes for CASSLPGQGTPYEQYF.

The gene calls are TRBV7-9 and TRBJ1-4; possible D gene TRBD1, 6 bases. CDR1 is SEHNR, CDR2 FQNEAQ, per germline (reference sequence). The CDR3 loop spans 16 amino acids. V was pared by 3 bases and J by 11 bases, with 22 bases between. CDR3 bases: TGTGCCAGCAGCTTGGTGGGTAATGACAGGACAGAGAAACTGTTTTTT. It is translated as CASSLVGNDRTEKLFF.

The chain employs TRBV3-1 (or the pseudogene TRBV3-2) and TRBJ1-4; D uncertain. This CDR3 contains 13 residues. Trimming removed 2 bases from V and 4 bases from J, with 5 bases in between. CDR1 LGHDT and CDR2 YNNKEL come from the germline V gene (reference sequence). As DNA, the CDR3 is TGTGCCAGCAGCCAACAGATTAATGAAAAACTGTTTTTT. It specifies CASSQQINEKLFF.

This chain connects TRBV4-2 to TRBJ2-1, with TRBD2 matching over 14 bases. The CDR3 has 17 amino acids. Germline-derived CDR1 and CDR2 are LGHNA and YNFKEQ. With V trimmed by 3 bases and J by 7 bases, 8 bases remained unmatched. The CDR3 coding sequence is TGTGCCAGCAGCCAGGGAACCGGGACTAGCGGGGGAAATGAGCAGTTCTTC. Translating gives CASSQGTGTSGGNEQFF.

V gene TRBV19 combines with J gene TRBJ2-3, with D unresolved. The germline CDR1 and CDR2 sequences are LNHDA and SQIVND (reference sequence). There are 15 residues in the CDR3. V shed 4 bases and J shed 0 bases, with 11 bases lying between them. The CDR3 DNA is TGTGCCAGTAGTAGGAGCAGTTCTAGCACAGATACGCAGTATTTT. Amino acids: CASSRSSSSTDTQYF.

J is TRBJ1-6 and V is TRBV7-9; D unresolved. CDR1 is SEHNR, CDR2 FQNEAQ, per germline (reference sequence). The CDR3 sequence is 12 residues long. V was trimmed by 6 bases and J by 9 bases, leaving 9 bases between them. This CDR3 reads CASSSSGSPLHF. As DNA, the CDR3 is TGTGCCAGCAGTTCGAGCGGTTCACCCCTCCACTTT.

The J gene is TRBJ1-5, the V gene TRBV27; unclear D gene. This CDR3 region has 14 residues. Germline CDR1 reads MNHEY; CDR2 reads SMNVEV (reference sequence). V lost 3 bases to trimming and J lost 0 bases, with 6 bases between them. CDR3 loop: CASSFGYSNQPQHF. Here the CDR3 DNA reads TGTGCCAGCAGTTTCGGGTATAGCAATCAGCCCCAGCATTTT.

The V call is TRBV5-1, the J call TRBJ1-2; 11 nucleotides line up with TRBD1. The length of the CDR3 is 17 residues. Per the germline V gene, CDR1 is SGHRS and CDR2 is YFSETQ. V was pared by 0 bases and J by 6 bases, with 10 bases of the junction left unmatched. The chain's CDR3 is CASSLVRTGGNRDGYTF. Here the CDR3 DNA reads TGCGCCAGCAGCTTGGTACGGACAGGGGGCAATCGAGATGGCTACACCTTC.

The V gene is TRBV20-1, the J gene TRBJ1-2; possibly TRBD1 for D (5 bases). The CDR3 runs to 11 residues. V lost 5 bases and J 4 bases, leaving 8 bases between the germline ends. Per the germline V gene, CDR1 is DFQATT and CDR2 is SNEGSKA (reference sequence). CDR3 residues: CSAGDSYGYTF. The CDR3 DNA reads as TGCAGTGCTGGGGACTCCTATGGCTACACCTTC.

J is TRBJ1-5 and V is TRBV25-1; weak D call: TRBD1 (5 bases). This CDR3 has 13 residues. Germline V gene lookup returns CDR1 MGHDK and CDR2 SYGVNS. V was pared by 6 bases and J by 4 bases, with 10 bases between. Here the CDR3 DNA reads TGTGCCAGCAGCCCCCAGGGAAATCAGCCCCAGCATTTT. This sequence encodes CASSPQGNQPQHF.

This clone has a single count. The rearrangement joins TRBV6-6 to TRBJ2-3, with TRBD2 identical over 7 bases. Per germline, CDR1 MNHNY and CDR2 SVGAGI (reference sequence). The CDR3 has 14 residues. Germline trimming cut 7 bases from V and 2 bases from J; bases unmatched to any gene: 6. The CDR3 nucleotides read TGTGCCAGCACTACTAGCGTTACCACAGATACGCAGTATTTT. It yields the protein CASTTSVTTDTQYF.

V usage is TRBV7-2 and J usage is TRBJ1-5, with D hard to call. V lost 5 bases and J lost 3, with 11 bases in between. The germline CDR1 and CDR2 sequences are SGHTA and FQGNSA. The CDR3 extends over 14 amino acids. The CDR3 protein is CASSTRHLNQPQHF. CDR3 nucleotide sequence: TGTGCCAGCAGCACCCGACACCTCAATCAGCCCCAGCATTTT.

CDR3 in DNA: TGTGCCAGCAGTTCTCCCGGAGAGACCCAGTACTTC. Translated: CASSSPGETQYF. This chain connects TRBV6-6 to TRBJ2-5; D uncertain. CDR3 size: 12 residues. V lost 4 bases to trimming and J lost 4 bases, with 7 bases between them. Germline-derived CDR1 and CDR2 are MNHNY and SVGAGI (reference sequence).

This clone showed up just once. The gene calls are TRBV7-8 and TRBJ2-7, with 7 positions matching TRBD2. J lost 3 bases, V lost 5 bases, and 7 bases had no gene match. The germline V gene encodes CDR1 SGHVS and CDR2 FQNEAQ. There are 14 residues in the CDR3. The CDR3 DNA sequence: TGTGCCAGCAGCCTTTGGGAGGGCCGCTACGAGCAGTACTTC. Translated: CASSLWEGRYEQYF.